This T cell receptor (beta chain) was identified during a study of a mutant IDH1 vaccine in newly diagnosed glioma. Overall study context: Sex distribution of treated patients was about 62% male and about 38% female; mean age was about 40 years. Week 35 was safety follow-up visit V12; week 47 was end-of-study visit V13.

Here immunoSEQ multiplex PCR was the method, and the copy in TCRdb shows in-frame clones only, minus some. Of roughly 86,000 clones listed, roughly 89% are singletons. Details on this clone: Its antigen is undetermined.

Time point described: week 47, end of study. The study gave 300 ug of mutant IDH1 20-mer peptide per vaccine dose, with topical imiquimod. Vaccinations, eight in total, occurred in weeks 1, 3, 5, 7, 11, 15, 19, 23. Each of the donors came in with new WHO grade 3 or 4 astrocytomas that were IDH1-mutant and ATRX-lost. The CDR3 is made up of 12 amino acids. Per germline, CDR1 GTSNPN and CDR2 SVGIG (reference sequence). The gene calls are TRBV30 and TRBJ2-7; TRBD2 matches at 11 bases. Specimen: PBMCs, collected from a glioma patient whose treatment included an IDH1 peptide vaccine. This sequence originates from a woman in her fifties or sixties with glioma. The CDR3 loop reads CGSGGTSGTLYF. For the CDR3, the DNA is TGTGGGAGTGGGGGGACTAGCGGCACATTGTACTTC.